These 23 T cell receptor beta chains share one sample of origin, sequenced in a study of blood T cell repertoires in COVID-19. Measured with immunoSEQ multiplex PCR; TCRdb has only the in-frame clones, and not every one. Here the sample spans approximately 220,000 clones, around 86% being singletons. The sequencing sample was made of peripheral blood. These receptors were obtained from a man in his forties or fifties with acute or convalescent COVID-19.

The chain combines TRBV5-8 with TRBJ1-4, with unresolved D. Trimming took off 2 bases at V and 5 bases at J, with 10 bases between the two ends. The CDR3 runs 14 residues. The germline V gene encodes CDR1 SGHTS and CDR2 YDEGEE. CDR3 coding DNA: TGTGCCAGCAGCTTCGAGGCCGTCAATGAAAAACTGTTTTTT. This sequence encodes CASSFEAVNEKLFF. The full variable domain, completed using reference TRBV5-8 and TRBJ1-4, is EAGVTQSPTHLIKTRGQQATLRCSPISGHTSVYWYQQALGLGLQFLLWYDEGEERNRGNFPPRFSGRQFPNYSSELNVNALELEDSALYLCASSFEAVNEKLFFGSGTQLSVL.

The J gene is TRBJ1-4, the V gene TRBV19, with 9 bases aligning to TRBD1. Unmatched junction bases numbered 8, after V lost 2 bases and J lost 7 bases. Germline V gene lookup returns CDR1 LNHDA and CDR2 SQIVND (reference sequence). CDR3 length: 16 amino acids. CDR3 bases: TGTGCCAGTAGTATATCCACAGGGGGCGCTGGTGAAAAACTGTTTTTT. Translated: CASSISTGGAGEKLFF.

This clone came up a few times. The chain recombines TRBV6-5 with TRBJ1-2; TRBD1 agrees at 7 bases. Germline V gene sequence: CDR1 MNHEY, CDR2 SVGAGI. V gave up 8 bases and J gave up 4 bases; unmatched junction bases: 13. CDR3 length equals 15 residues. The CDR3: CASAGGGGGLYGYTF. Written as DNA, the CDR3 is TGTGCCAGCGCGGGGGGAGGGGGCGGACTCTATGGCTACACCTTC.

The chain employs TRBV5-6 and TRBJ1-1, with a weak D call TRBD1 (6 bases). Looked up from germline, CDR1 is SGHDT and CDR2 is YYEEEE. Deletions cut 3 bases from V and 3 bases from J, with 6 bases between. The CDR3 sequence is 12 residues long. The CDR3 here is CASSWGHTEAFF. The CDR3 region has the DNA TGTGCCAGCAGCTGGGGGCACACTGAAGCTTTCTTT.

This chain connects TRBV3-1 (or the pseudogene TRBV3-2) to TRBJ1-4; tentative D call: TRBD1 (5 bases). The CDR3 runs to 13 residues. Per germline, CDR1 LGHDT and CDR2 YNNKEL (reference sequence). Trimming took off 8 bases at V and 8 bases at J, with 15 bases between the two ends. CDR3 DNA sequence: TGTGCCAGCCATGGGGCAGGTCGCGAAAAACTGTTTTTT. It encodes CASHGAGREKLFF.

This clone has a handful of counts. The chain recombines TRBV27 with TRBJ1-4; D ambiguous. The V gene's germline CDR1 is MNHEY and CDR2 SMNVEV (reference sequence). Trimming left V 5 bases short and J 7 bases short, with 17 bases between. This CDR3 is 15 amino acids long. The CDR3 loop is CASSTRKEGGEKLFF. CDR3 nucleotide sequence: TGTGCCAGCAGTACCCGCAAGGAGGGTGGTGAAAAACTGTTTTTT.

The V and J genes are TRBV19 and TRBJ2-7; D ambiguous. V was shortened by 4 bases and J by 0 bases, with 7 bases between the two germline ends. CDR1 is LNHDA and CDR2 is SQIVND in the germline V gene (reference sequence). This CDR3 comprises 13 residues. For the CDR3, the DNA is TGTGCCAGTAGTACCTCGAGCTCCTACGAGCAGTACTTC. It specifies CASSTSSSYEQYF.

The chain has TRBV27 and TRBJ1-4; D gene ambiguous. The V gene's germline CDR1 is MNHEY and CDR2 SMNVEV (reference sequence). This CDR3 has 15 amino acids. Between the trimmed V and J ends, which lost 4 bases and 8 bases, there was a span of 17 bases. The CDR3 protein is CASSSRGLFFEKLFF. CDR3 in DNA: TGTGCCAGCAGTTCCCGCGGACTGTTTTTCGAAAAACTGTTTTTT.

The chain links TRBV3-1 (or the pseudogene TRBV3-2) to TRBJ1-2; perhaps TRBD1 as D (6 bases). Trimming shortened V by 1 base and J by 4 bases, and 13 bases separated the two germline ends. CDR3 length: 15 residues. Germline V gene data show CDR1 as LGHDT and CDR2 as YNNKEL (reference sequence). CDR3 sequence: CASSQVAGTLYGYTF. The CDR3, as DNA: TGTGCCAGCAGCCAAGTCGCCGGGACACTCTATGGCTACACCTTC.

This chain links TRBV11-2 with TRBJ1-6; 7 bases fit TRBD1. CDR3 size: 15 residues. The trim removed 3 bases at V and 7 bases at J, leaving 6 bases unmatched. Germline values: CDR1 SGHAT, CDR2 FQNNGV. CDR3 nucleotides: TGTGCCAGCAGCTTGGAGGGGGCGGGAAATTCACCCCTCCACTTT. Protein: CASSLEGAGNSPLHF. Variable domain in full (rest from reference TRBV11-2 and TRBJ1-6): EAGVAQSPRYKIIEKRQSVAFWCNPISGHATLYWYQQILGQGPKLLIQFQNNGVVDDSQLPKDRFSAERLKGVDSTLKIQPAKLEDSAVYLCASSLEGAGNSPLHFGNGTRLTVT.

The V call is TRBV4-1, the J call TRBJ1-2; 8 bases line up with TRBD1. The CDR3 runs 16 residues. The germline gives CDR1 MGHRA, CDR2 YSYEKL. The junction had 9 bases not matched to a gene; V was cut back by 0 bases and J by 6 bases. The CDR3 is CASSQEEGRGRNGYTF. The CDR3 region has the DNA TGCGCCAGCAGCCAAGAGGAGGGCAGGGGGCGCAATGGCTACACCTTC.

Here the CDR3 reads CASSPGTGDYEQYF. Here the CDR3 DNA reads TGTGCCAGCTCACCGGGGACAGGGGACTACGAGCAGTACTTC. J is TRBJ2-7 and V is TRBV18; 10 bases line up with TRBD1. This CDR3 comprises 14 residues. Per the germline V gene, CDR1 is KGHSH and CDR2 is LQKENI. J was trimmed by 3 bases and V by 3 bases; bases with no gene match: 2. The variable domain in full, completed from reference TRBV18 and TRBJ2-7, reads NAGVMQNPRHLVRRRGQEARLRCSPMKGHSHVYWYRQLPEEGLKFMVYLQKENIIDESGMPKERFSAEFPKEGPSILRIQQVVRGDSAAYFCASSPGTGDYEQYFGPGTRLTVT.

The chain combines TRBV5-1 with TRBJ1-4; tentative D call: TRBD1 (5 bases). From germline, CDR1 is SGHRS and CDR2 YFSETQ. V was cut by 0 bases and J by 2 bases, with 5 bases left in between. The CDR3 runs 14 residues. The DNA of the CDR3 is TGCGCCAGCAGCTTGGCAGGGACTAATGAAAAACTGTTTTTT. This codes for CASSLAGTNEKLFF.

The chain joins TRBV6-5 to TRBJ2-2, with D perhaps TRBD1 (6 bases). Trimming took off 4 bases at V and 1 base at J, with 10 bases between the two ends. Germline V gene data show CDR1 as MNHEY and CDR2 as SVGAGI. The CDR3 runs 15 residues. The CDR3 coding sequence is TGTGCCAGCAGTTTCCGGACAGAGAACACCGGGGAGCTGTTTTTT. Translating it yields CASSFRTENTGELFF.

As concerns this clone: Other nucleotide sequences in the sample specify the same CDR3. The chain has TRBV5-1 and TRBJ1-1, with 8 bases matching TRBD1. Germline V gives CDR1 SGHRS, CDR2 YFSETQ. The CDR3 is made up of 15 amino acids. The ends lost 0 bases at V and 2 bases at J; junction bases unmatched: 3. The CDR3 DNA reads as TGCGCCAGCAGCTTGGACGGACAGGGCAACACTGAAGCTTTCTTT. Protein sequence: CASSLDGQGNTEAFF.

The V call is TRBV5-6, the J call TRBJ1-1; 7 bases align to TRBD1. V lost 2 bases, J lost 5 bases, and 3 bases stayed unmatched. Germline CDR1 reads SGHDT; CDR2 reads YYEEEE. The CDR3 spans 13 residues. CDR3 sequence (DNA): TGTGCCAGCAGCTTCGACAGGGCTACTGAAGCTTTCTTT. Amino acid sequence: CASSFDRATEAFF.

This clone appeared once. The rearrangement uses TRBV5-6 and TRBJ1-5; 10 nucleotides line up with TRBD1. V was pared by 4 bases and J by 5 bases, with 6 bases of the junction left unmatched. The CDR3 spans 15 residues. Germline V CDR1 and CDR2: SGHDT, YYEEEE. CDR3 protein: CASSTGTGEHQPQHF. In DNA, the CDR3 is TGTGCCAGCAGCACGGGGACAGGGGAACATCAGCCCCAGCATTTT.

CDR3 region: CASSLSTRSGFQDTQYF. DNA of the CDR3: TGTGCCAGCAGCTTGTCCACTCGCAGCGGTTTTCAAGATACGCAGTATTTT. The chain is built from TRBV5-8 and TRBJ2-3, with a tentative D call TRBD2 (5 bases). The V end lost 1 base, the J end lost 5 bases, and 20 bases lay between the germline ends. The CDR3 runs 17 residues. Germline V gene data show CDR1 as SGHTS and CDR2 as YDEGEE.

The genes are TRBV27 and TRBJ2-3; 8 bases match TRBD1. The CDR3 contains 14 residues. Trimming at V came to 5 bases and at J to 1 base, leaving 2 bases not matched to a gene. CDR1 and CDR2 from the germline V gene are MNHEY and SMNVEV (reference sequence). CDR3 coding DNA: TGTGCCAGCAGTGTGACAGGGGGCACAGATACGCAGTATTTT. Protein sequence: CASSVTGGTDTQYF.

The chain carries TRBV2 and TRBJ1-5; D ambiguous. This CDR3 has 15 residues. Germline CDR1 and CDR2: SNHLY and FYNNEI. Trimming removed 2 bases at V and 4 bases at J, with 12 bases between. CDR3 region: CASSELGLRNQPQHF. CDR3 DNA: TGTGCCAGCAGTGAACTCGGGTTGAGGAATCAGCCCCAGCATTTT.

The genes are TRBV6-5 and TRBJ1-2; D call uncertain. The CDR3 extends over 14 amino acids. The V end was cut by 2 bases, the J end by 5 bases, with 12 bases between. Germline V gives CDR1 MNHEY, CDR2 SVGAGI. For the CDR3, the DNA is TGTGCCAGCAGTTACCGGGATTTCGGGTATGGCTACACCTTC. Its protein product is CASSYRDFGYGYTF.

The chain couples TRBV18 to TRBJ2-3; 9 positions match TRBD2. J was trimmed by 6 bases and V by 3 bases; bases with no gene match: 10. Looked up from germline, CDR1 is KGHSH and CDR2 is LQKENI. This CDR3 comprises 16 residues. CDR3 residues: CASSPGFSGGSDTQYF. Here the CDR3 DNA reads TGTGCCAGCTCACCGGGGTTTAGCGGGGGATCGGATACGCAGTATTTT.

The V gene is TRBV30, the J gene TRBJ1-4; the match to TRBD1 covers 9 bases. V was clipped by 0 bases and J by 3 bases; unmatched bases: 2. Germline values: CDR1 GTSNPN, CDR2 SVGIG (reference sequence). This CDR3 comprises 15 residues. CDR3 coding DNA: TGTGCCTGGAGTGTACAGGGGGCATCTAATGAAAAACTGTTTTTT. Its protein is CAWSVQGASNEKLFF.